The 15 T cell receptor beta chains below were found in one sample sequenced in a study of CD8 T cells in Susac syndrome. Reverse transcription of 0.5 to 1 ug RNA was performed with random hexamers. TCRdb re-derived calls from the immunoSEQ multiplex PCR reads in MiXCR, one entry per CDR3 protein. The data contain 150,000 to 200,000 distinct CDR3 sequences, 80% to 95% of them singletons. The sample was CD4+ T cells from PBMCs. Receptor source: a human donor with multiple sclerosis.

The chain has TRBV27 and TRBJ1-2, with 7 positions matching TRBD1. V was clipped by 9 bases and J by 3 bases; unmatched bases: 1. This CDR3 contains 11 residues. Germline CDR1 is MNHEY and CDR2 is SMNVEV (reference sequence). This CDR3 is CASGQDYGYTF. CDR3 coding DNA: TGTGCCAGTGGACAGGACTATGGCTACACCTTC.

V gene TRBV20-1 combines with J gene TRBJ1-4; 8 bases are shared with TRBD1. Germline V lookup: CDR1 DFQATT, CDR2 SNEGSKA (reference sequence). The V gene end was trimmed by 7 bases and the J gene end by 3 bases; junction bases not matched to a gene: 4. CDR3 length: 13 amino acids. The CDR3 is CSGQGAANEKLFF. In nucleotides, the CDR3 is TGCAGTGGCCAGGGGGCTGCTAATGAAAAACTGTTTTTT.

V gene TRBV2 combines with J gene TRBJ1-1; D is unclear. V was pared by 3 bases and J by 0 bases, with 11 bases between. Germline CDR1 reads SNHLY; CDR2 reads FYNNEI. This CDR3 comprises 15 residues. This CDR3 reads CASSDDMALNTEAFF. The CDR3 DNA reads TGTGCCAGCAGTGATGACATGGCTTTGAACACTGAAGCTTTCTTT.

This chain joins TRBV30 and TRBJ2-2; D is unresolved. This CDR3 has 14 amino acids. The V gene lost 4 bases and the J gene lost 1 base, with 10 bases spanning the gap. Per germline, CDR1 GTSNPN and CDR2 SVGIG (reference sequence). In DNA form, the CDR3 reads TGTGCCTGGAAGGGCGGTGAGAACACCGGGGAGCTGTTTTTT. As protein: CAWKGGENTGELFF.

The chain links TRBV5-6 to TRBJ2-4; D possibly corresponds to TRBD1 (6 bases). This CDR3 has 14 residues. Germline-derived CDR1 and CDR2 are SGHDT and YYEEEE. Trimming left V 3 bases short and J 9 bases short, with 16 bases between. The CDR3 is CASSSYRAQGIQYF. CDR3 DNA sequence: TGTGCCAGCAGCTCATACAGGGCCCAGGGCATTCAGTACTTC.

The chain uses TRBV2 and TRBJ2-2; 7 bases fit TRBD2. This CDR3 region has 14 residues. CDR1 is SNHLY and CDR2 is FYNNEI in the germline V gene. The junction had 9 bases not matched to a gene; V was cut back by 7 bases and J by 7 bases. The chain's CDR3 is CASTPSGMGGELFF. Written as DNA, the CDR3 is TGTGCCAGCACTCCCAGCGGGATGGGCGGGGAGCTGTTTTTT.

The chain links TRBV2 to TRBJ2-7, with D possibly matching TRBD1 (6 bases). Trimming removed 5 bases from V and 1 base from J, with 9 bases in between. Germline V gene data show CDR1 as SNHLY and CDR2 as FYNNEI. CDR3 length: 13 amino acids. The CDR3 region is CASSRDMSYEQYF. DNA for the CDR3: TGTGCCAGCAGTCGGGACATGTCCTACGAGCAGTACTTC.

The CDR3 spells CAWSSGYTEAFF. In nucleotides, the CDR3 is TGTGCCTGGAGCTCGGGGTACACTGAAGCTTTCTTT. The chain employs TRBV30 and TRBJ1-1; no clear D. The length of the CDR3 is 12 residues. Germline V gene sequence: CDR1 GTSNPN, CDR2 SVGIG (reference sequence). Trimming stripped 3 bases from V and 3 bases from J, with 8 bases between. Full variable domain (missing parts from reference TRBV30 and TRBJ1-1): SQTIHQWPATLVQPVGSPLSLECTVEGTSNPNLYWYRQAAGRGLQLLFYSVGIGQISSEVPQNLSASRPQDRQFILSSKKLLLSDSGFYLCAWSSGYTEAFFGQGTRLTVV.

The chain combines TRBV5-1 with TRBJ2-1; no clear D gene. CDR3 length: 13 amino acids. Germline V gene data show CDR1 as SGHRS and CDR2 as YFSETQ. V shed 4 bases and J shed 10 bases, with 15 bases lying between them. The CDR3 sequence: CASSLHEGNEQFF. The CDR3 nucleotides read TGCGCCAGCAGCCTCCACGAAGGGAACGAGCAGTTCTTC.

Here the CDR3 reads CSAPRDLYEQYF. The CDR3 DNA reads TGCAGTGCTCCCCGGGATTTATACGAGCAGTACTTC. V usage is TRBV20-1 and J usage is TRBJ2-7; the D gene is possibly TRBD2 (5 bases). This CDR3 region has 12 residues. V shed 5 bases and J shed 4 bases, with 12 bases lying between them. In germline, CDR1 is DFQATT, CDR2 SNEGSKA (reference sequence).

This clonotype came up once. The chain employs TRBV12-3 or TRBV12-4 and TRBJ2-2; 9 nucleotides align to TRBD1. This CDR3 has 15 residues. J gave up 6 bases and V 6 bases, and 8 bases lay outside the gene matches. CDR3 DNA: TGTGCCAGCAGCGACGGGACAGGGCGAGCCGGGGAGCTGTTTTTT. Protein sequence: CASSDGTGRAGELFF.

The chain carries TRBV13 and TRBJ1-2, with 8 bases that match TRBD1. The V and J ends lost 4 bases and 6 bases, in that order; junction bases with no gene match: 7. Germline loops: CDR1 PRHDT, CDR2 FYEKMQ (reference sequence). The CDR3 contains 14 residues. The CDR3 DNA follows: TGTGCCAGCAGCTCGCTTGACAGGGGAGATGGCTACACCTTC. Its translation is CASSSLDRGDGYTF.

This clonotype was counted a single time. The J gene is TRBJ2-1, the V gene TRBV7-8, with 12 nucleotides matching TRBD2. The V gene end was trimmed by 3 bases and the J gene end by 8 bases; junction bases not matched to a gene: 8. The CDR3 is 16 residues long. The germline CDR1 and CDR2 sequences are SGHVS and FQNEAQ. CDR3 residues: CASSFQTSGSGDEQFF. CDR3 nucleotide sequence: TGTGCCAGCAGCTTCCAGACTAGCGGGAGCGGCGATGAGCAGTTCTTC.

The rearrangement links TRBV27 to TRBJ1-5, with 9 nucleotides matching TRBD1. CDR1 and CDR2 (germline): MNHEY, SMNVEV (reference sequence). This CDR3 has 15 residues. The ends lost 6 bases at V and 2 bases at J; junction bases unmatched: 5. The CDR3 loop is CASRYRDRGNQPQHF. The DNA of the CDR3 is TGTGCCAGCAGGTACCGGGACAGGGGCAATCAGCCCCAGCATTTT.

V is TRBV5-6 and J is TRBJ2-7; 7 bases map to TRBD1. The V gene end was trimmed by 1 base and the J gene end by 3 bases; junction bases not matched to a gene: 10. Germline values: CDR1 SGHDT, CDR2 YYEEEE. The CDR3 has 16 amino acids. The CDR3 here is CASSLPGTDDFYEQYF. The CDR3 nucleotides read TGTGCCAGCAGCTTGCCCGGGACAGACGACTTCTACGAGCAGTACTTC.